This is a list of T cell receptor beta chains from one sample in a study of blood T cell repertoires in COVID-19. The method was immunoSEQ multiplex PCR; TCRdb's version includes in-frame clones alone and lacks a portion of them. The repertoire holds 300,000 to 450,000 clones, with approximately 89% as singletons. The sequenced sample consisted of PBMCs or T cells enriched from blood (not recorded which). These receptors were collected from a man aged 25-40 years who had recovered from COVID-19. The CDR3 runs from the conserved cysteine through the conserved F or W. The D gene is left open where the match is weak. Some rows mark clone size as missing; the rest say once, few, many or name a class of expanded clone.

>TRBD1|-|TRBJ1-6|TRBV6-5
TGTGCCAGCAGTTACTCATCCGGGACAGTTAATTCACCCCTCCACTTT
CASSYSSGTVNSPLHF
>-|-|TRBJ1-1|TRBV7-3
TGTGCCAGCAAGGGGTGGAACACTGAAGCTTTCTTT
CASKGWNTEAFF
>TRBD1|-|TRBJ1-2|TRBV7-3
TGTGCCAGCAGCCCGGACAGGAACTATGGCTACACCTTC
CASSPDRNYGYTF
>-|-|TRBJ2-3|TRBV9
TGTGCCAGCAGCGTAACAAGCGGCAGCACAGATACGCAGTATTTT
CASSVTSGSTDTQYF
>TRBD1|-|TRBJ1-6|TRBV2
TGTGCCAGCAGGGACCGGGACAGCCATAATTCACCCCTCCACTTT
CASRDRDSHNSPLHF
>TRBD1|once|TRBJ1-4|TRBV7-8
TGTGCCAGCAGCTTAGGAGGGACAGGGAACGAAAAACTGTTTTTT
CASSLGGTGNEKLFF
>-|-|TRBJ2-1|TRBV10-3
TGTGCCATCATGGGGGGCAATGAGCAGTTCTTC
CAIMGGNEQFF
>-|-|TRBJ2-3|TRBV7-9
TGTGCCAGCAGCTCCCCCGCAGGGTACACAGATACGCAGTATTTT
CASSSPAGYTDTQYF
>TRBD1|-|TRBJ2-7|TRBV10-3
TGTGCCATCAGCTTCGGGACAGATTACTACGAGCAGTACTTC
CAISFGTDYYEQYF
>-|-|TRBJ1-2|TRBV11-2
TGTGCCAGCAGCCTCCTCCACGAAGCTGGCTACACCTTC
CASSLLHEAGYTF
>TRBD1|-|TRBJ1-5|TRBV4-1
TGCGCCAGCAGCCAGGGACAGGGGGCCAATCAGCCCCAGCATTTT
CASSQGQGANQPQHF
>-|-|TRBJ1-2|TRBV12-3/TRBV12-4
TGTGCCAGCAGTTTGAGGTCTGGCTACACCTTC
CASSLRSGYTF
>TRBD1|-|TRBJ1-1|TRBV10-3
TGTGCCATCACCCGGGACAGCCAGTACACTGAAGCTTTCTTT
CAITRDSQYTEAFF
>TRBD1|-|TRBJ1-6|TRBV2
TGTGCCAGCAGTGAATTGGGGACAGGGGTAAATTCACCCCTCCACTTT
CASSELGTGVNSPLHF
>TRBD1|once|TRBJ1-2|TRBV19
TGTGCCAGTAGTCGGGACAGGGATATCTATGGCTACACCTTC
CASSRDRDIYGYTF
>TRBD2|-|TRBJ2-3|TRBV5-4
TGTGCCAGCAACGAGCGGGGTAGCACAGATACGCAGTATTTT
CASNERGSTDTQYF
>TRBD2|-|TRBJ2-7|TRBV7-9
TGTGCCATCAAGACCGGGACTAGCGACTACGAGCAGTACTTC
CAIKTGTSDYEQYF
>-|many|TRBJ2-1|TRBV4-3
TGCGCCAGCAGCCAAGATGGAGGCAATGAGCAGTTCTTC
CASSQDGGNEQFF
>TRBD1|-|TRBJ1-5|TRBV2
TGTGCCAGCTGTGTGACAGGGGGCGGGGAGCCCCAGCATTTT
CASCVTGGGEPQHF
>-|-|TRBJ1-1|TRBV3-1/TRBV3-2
TGTGCCAGCAGCCAAACTAGGGTCAACACTGAAGCTTTCTTT
CASSQTRVNTEAFF